These 9 T cell receptor beta chains share one sample of origin, sequenced in a study of cytomegalovirus exposure and HLA in healthy donors. Amplification used 60 Vbeta primers and 13 Jbeta primers. Only in-frame clones appear in the TCRdb table, and some are missing; sequencing was by immunoSEQ multiplex PCR. The repertoire has 200,000 to 250,000 clones, around 82% of them found once; the top ten carry 2.5% to 3.5%. The sample comprised PBMCs. The receptors here all came from a woman aged 25 to 45 in good health and CMV-seronegative.

This rearrangement joins TRBV13 to TRBJ2-3, with a possible D match to TRBD2 (6 bases). This CDR3 contains 14 residues. The V end lost 5 bases, the J end lost 1 base, and 10 bases lay between the germline ends. Looked up from germline, CDR1 is PRHDT and CDR2 is FYEKMQ (reference sequence). This CDR3 reads CASSPPGGTDTQYF. Written as DNA, the CDR3 is TGTGCCAGCAGCCCCCCGGGGGGCACAGATACGCAGTATTTT.

The chain carries TRBV30 and TRBJ1-2; D ambiguous. Looked up from germline, CDR1 is GTSNPN and CDR2 is SVGIG (reference sequence). V lost 3 bases to trimming and J lost 5 bases, with 16 bases between them. This CDR3 spans 14 amino acids. The CDR3, as DNA: TGTGCCTGGAGGGAAATTTCCGCGGTTTATGGCTACACCTTC. Amino acid sequence: CAWREISAVYGYTF.

The V and J genes are TRBV28 and TRBJ2-7; tentative D call: TRBD2 (6 bases). The germline CDR1 and CDR2 sequences are MDHEN and SYDVKM. V lost 5 bases to trimming and J lost 2 bases, with 19 bases between them. The CDR3 covers 16 residues. CDR3 region: CASSLPGPPGAYEQYF. CDR3 coding DNA: TGTGCCAGCAGTCTCCCAGGTCCCCCGGGGGCCTACGAGCAGTACTTC.

The rearrangement joins TRBV21-1 to TRBJ2-1; the table's D call, TRBD1, has no DNA check behind it. TRBV21-1 is marked as a pseudogene. The CDR3 covers 20 residues. CDR3 nucleotides: TGTGCCAGCAGCTTACGGACAGGGGGCTTTCGCGGGGAGTCCTACAATGAGCAGTTCTTC. Translating gives CASSLRTGGFRGESYNEQFF.

This clone appeared a single time. The rearrangement links TRBV30 to TRBJ2-7; TRBD2 agrees at 7 bases. The CDR3 is made up of 15 amino acids. Losses at the gene ends were 0 bases for V and 2 bases for J; bases not matched to a gene: 7. Germline CDR1 GTSNPN, CDR2 SVGIG (reference sequence). In nucleotides, the CDR3 is TGTGCCTGGAGTGTATATCGAGCGGGAACCTACGAGCAGTACTTC. Amino acid sequence: CAWSVYRAGTYEQYF.

CDR3 protein: CATSGAMNTEAFF. CDR3 sequence (DNA): TGTGCCACCTCAGGGGCGATGAACACTGAAGCTTTCTTT. The V gene is TRBV19, the J gene TRBJ1-1, with D possibly matching TRBD1 (6 bases). With 10 bases removed from V and 0 bases from J, the gap between germline ends came to 12 bases. The CDR3 totals 13 residues. Per germline, CDR1 LNHDA and CDR2 SQIVND (reference sequence).

This sequence joins TRBV5-4 and TRBJ1-2; possibly TRBD1 for D (5 bases). The V gene lost 7 bases and the J gene lost 2 bases, with 27 bases spanning the gap. This CDR3 has 18 amino acids. The germline CDR1 and CDR2 sequences are SGHNT and YYREEE (reference sequence). The CDR3 protein is CASGHDSVLLRLNYGYTF. In nucleotides, the CDR3 is TGTGCCAGCGGACATGACAGCGTCCTATTGCGCCTAAACTATGGCTACACCTTC.

This clone was detected only a few times. The rearrangement links TRBV6-6 to TRBJ1-2, with D hard to call. Germline V CDR1 and CDR2: MNHNY, SVGAGI (reference sequence). The V gene lost 5 bases and the J gene lost 3 bases, with 10 bases spanning the gap. This CDR3 region has 13 residues. The CDR3 loop reads CASSPRLHYGYTF. The CDR3 bases are TGTGCCAGCAGTCCCAGGTTGCACTATGGCTACACCTTC.

V is TRBV4-1 and J is TRBJ1-2; possible D gene TRBD1, 5 bases. The CDR3 is made up of 13 amino acids. Trimming pared 1 base from V and 7 bases from J, leaving 10 bases between. The germline gives CDR1 MGHRA, CDR2 YSYEKL. This chain's CDR3 is CASSQVTRGGYTF. In DNA, the CDR3 is TGCGCCAGCAGCCAAGTCACAAGGGGTGGCTACACCTTC.